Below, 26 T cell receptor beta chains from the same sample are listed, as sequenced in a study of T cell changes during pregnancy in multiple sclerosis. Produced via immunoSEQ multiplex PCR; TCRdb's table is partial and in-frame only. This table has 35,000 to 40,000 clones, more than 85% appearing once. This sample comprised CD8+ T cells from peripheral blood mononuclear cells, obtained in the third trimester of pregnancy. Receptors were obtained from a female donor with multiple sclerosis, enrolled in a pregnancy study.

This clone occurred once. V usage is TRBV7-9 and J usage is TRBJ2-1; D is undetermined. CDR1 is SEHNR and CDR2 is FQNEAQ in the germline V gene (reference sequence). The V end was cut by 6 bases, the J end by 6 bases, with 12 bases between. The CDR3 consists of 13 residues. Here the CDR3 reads CASSNPIGNEQFF. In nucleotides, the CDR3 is TGTGCCAGCAGTAATCCTATCGGCAATGAGCAGTTCTTC.

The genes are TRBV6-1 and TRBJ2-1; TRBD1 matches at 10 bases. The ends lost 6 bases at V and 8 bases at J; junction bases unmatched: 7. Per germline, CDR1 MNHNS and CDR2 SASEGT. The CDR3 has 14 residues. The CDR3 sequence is CASRRQGARDEQFF. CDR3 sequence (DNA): TGTGCCAGCAGGAGACAGGGGGCAAGAGATGAGCAGTTCTTC.

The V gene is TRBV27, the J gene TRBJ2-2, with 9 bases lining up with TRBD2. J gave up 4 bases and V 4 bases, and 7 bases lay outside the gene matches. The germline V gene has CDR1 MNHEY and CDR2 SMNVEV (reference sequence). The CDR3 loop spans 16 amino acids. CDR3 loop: CASSSPGLAPTGELFF. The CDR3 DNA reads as TGTGCCAGCAGTTCACCGGGACTAGCCCCCACCGGGGAGCTGTTTTTT.

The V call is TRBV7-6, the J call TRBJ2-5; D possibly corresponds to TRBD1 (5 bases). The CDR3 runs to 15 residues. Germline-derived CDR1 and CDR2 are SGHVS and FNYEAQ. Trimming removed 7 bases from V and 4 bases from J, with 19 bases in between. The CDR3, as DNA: TGTGCCAGCACCCCTGGGCAGGGCTCTGGAGAGACCCAGTACTTC. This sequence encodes CASTPGQGSGETQYF.

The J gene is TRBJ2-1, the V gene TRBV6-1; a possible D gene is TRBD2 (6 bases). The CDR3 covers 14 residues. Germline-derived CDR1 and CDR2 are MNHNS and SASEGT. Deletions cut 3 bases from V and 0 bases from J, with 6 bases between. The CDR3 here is CASSDGSSYNEQFF. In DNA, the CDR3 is TGTGCCAGCAGTGACGGGAGCTCCTACAATGAGCAGTTCTTC.

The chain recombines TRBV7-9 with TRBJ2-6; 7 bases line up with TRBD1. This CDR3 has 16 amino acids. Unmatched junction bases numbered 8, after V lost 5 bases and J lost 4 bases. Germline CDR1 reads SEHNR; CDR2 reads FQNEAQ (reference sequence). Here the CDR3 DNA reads TGTGCCAGCAGCCCCCGTACAGGGGTCGGGGCCAACGTCCTGACTTTC. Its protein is CASSPRTGVGANVLTF.

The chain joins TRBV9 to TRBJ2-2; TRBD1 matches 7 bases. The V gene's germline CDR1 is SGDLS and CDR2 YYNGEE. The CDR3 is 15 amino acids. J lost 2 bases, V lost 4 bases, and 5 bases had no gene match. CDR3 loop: CASSPRQGNTGELFF. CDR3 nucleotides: TGTGCCAGCAGCCCGAGACAGGGAAACACCGGGGAGCTGTTTTTT.

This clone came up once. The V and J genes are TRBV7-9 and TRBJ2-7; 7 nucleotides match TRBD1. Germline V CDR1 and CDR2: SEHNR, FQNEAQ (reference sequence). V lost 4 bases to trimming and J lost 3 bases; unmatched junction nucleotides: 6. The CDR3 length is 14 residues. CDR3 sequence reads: CASSSGTAVYEQYF. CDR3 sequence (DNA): TGTGCCAGCAGCTCCGGGACAGCAGTCTACGAGCAGTACTTC.

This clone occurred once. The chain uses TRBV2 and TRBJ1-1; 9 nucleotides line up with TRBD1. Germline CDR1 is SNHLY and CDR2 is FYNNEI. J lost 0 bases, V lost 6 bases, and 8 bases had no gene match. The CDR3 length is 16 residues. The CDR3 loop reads CASRGIGQGLNTEAFF. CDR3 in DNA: TGTGCCAGCAGGGGAATTGGACAGGGGCTGAACACTGAAGCTTTCTTT. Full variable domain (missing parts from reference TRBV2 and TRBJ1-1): EPEVTQTPSHQVTQMGQEVILRCVPISNHLYFYWYRQILGQKVEFLVSFYNNEISEKSEIFDDQFSVERPDGSNFTLKIRSTKLEDSAMYFCASRGIGQGLNTEAFFGQGTRLTVV.

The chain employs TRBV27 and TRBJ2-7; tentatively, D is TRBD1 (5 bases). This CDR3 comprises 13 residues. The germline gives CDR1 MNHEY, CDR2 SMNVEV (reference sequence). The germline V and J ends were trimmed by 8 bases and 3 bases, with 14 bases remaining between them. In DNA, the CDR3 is TGTGCCAGCTCAGGGCCAAAGAACTACGAGCAGTACTTC. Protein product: CASSGPKNYEQYF.

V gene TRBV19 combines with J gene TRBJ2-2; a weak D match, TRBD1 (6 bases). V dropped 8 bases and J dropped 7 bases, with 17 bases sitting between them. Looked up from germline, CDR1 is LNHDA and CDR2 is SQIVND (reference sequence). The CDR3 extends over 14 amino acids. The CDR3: CASSQGTSVGELFF. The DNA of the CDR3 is TGTGCCAGTTCCCAGGGGACAAGTGTCGGGGAGCTGTTTTTT.

The CDR3 coding sequence is TGTGCCAGCAGCCTGGGACCGACAGGGCTTTACACTGAAGCTTTCTTT. Its translation is CASSLGPTGLYTEAFF. V and J are TRBV5-6 and TRBJ1-1; TRBD1 matches 7 bases. This CDR3 has 16 amino acids. The germline CDR1 and CDR2 sequences are SGHDT and YYEEEE. After removal of 4 bases from V and 3 bases from J, the junction contained 12 bases not matched to a gene.

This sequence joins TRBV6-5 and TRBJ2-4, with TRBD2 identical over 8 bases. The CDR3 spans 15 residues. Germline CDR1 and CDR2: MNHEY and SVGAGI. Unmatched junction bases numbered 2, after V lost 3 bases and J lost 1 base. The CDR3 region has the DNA TGTGCCAGCAGTTATCGGGGGGGCGCCAAAAACATTCAGTACTTC. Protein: CASSYRGGAKNIQYF.

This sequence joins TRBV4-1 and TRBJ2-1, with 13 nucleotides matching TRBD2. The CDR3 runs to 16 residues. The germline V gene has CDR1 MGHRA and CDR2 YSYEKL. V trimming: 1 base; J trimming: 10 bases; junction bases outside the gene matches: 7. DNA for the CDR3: TGCGCCAGCAGCCAAGGTTGGACTAGCGGGAGTGAGGAGCAGTTCTTC. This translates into CASSQGWTSGSEEQFF.

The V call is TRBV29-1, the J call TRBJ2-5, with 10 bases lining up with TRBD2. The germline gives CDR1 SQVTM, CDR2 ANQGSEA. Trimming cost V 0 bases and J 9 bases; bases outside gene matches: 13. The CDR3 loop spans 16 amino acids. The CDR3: CSVEDPMSSGSLAQYF. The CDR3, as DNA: TGCAGCGTTGAAGATCCGATGTCTAGCGGGAGTTTGGCCCAGTACTTC.

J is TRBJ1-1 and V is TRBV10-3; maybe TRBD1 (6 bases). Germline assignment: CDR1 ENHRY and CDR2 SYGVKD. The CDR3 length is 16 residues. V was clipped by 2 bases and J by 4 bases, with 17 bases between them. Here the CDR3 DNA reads TGTGCCATCAGTGAGCTAGTTTCAGGGGAGGGCACTGAAGCTTTCTTT. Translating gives CAISELVSGEGTEAFF.

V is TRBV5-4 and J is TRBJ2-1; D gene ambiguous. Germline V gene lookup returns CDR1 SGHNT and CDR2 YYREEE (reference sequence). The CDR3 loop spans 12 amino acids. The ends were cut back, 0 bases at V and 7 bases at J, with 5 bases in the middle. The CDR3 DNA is TGTGCCAGCAGCTTGGACGGTAATGAGCAGTTCTTC. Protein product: CASSLDGNEQFF.

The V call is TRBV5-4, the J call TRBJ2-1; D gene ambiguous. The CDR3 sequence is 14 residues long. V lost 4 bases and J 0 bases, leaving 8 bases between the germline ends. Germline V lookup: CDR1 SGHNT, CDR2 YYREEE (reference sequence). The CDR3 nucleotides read TGTGCCAGCAGCCAATTCAGCTCCTACAATGAGCAGTTCTTC. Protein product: CASSQFSSYNEQFF.

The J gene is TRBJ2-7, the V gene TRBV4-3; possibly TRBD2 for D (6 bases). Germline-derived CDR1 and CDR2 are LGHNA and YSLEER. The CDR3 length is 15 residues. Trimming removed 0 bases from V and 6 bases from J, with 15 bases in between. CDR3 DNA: TGCGCCAGCAGCCAAGATCGGGGGAAGGGGAGCGAGCAGTACTTC. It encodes CASSQDRGKGSEQYF.

CDR3 sequence reads: CAWRPLANEQFF. CDR3 bases: TGTGCCTGGAGGCCCCTGGCCAATGAGCAGTTCTTC. J is TRBJ2-1 and V is TRBV30, with unresolved D. V dropped 3 bases and J dropped 6 bases, with 9 bases sitting between them. Germline V gene data show CDR1 as GTSNPN and CDR2 as SVGIG (reference sequence). The CDR3 extends over 12 amino acids.

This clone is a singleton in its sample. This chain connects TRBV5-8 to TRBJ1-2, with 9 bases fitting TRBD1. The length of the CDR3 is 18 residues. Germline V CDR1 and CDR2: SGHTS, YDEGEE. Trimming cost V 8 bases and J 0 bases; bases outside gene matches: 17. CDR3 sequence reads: CASSDPPGQGPSNYGYTF. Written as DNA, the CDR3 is TGTGCCAGTTCTGATCCCCCGGGACAGGGCCCTTCTAACTATGGCTACACCTTC.

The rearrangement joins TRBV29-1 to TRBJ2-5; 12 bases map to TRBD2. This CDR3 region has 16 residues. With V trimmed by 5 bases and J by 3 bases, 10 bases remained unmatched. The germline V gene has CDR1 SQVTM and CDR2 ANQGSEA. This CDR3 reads CSVLTSGSREKETQYF. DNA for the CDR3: TGCAGCGTTTTGACTAGCGGGAGTCGCGAAAAAGAGACCCAGTACTTC.

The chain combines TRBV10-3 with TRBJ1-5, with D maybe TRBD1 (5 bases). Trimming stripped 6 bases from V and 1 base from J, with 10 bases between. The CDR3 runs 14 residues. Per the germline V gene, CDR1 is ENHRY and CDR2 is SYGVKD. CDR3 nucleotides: TGTGCCATCAGCATGGACAACAGCAATCAGCCCCAGCATTTT. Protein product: CAISMDNSNQPQHF.

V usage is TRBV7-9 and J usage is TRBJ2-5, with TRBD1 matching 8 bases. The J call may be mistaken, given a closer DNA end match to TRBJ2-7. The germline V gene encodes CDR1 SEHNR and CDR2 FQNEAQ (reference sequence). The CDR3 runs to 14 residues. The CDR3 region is CASSSKGQAYEQYF. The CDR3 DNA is TGTGCCAGCAGCTCTAAGGGACAGGCCTACGAGCAGTACTTC.

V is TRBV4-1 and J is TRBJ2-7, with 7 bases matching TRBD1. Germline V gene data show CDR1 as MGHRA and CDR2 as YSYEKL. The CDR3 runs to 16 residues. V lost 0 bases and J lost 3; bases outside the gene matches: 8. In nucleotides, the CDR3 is TGCGCCAGCAGCCAAGATCCCGGGACAGCTTTCTACGAGCAGTACTTC. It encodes CASSQDPGTAFYEQYF.

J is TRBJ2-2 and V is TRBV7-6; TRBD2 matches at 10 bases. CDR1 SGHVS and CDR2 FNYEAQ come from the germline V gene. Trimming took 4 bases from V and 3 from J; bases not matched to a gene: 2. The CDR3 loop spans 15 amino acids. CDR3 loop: CASSSGLADTGELFF. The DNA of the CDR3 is TGTGCCAGCAGCTCCGGACTAGCGGACACCGGGGAGCTGTTTTTT.